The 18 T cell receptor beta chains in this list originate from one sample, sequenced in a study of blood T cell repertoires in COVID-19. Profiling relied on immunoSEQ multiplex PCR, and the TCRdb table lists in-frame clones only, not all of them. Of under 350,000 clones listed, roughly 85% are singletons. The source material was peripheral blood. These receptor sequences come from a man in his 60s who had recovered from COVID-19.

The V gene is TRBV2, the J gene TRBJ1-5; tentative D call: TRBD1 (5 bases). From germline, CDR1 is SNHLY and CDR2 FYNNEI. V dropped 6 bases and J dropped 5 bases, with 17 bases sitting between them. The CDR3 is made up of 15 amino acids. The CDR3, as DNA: TGTGCCAGCAGGTCCGAATCAGGGCTTCATCAGCCCCAGCATTTT. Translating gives CASRSESGLHQPQHF. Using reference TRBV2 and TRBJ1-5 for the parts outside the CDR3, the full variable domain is EPEVTQTPSHQVTQMGQEVILRCVPISNHLYFYWYRQILGQKVEFLVSFYNNEISEKSEIFDDQFSVERPDGSNFTLKIRSTKLEDSAMYFCASRSESGLHQPQHFGDGTRLSIL.

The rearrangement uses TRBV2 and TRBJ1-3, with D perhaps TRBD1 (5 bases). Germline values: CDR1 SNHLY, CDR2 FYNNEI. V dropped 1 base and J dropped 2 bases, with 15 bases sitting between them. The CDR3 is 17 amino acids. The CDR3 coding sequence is TGTGCCAGCAGTGAAGTTGGTGCAGGGAAGGCTGGAAACACCATATATTTT. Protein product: CASSEVGAGKAGNTIYF.

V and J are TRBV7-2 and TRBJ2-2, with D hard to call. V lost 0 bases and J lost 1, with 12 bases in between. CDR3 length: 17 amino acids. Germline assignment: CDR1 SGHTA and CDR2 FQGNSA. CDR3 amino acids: CASSLAQVRLNTGELFF. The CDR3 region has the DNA TGTGCCAGCAGCTTAGCGCAGGTCCGGCTGAACACCGGGGAGCTGTTTTTT.

The CDR3: CASSQIATGELFF. The DNA for the CDR3 is TGTGCCAGCAGCCAAATAGCCACCGGGGAGCTGTTTTTT. This chain uses TRBV2 with TRBJ2-2; D not resolved. Trimming took off 6 bases at V and 4 bases at J, with 9 bases between the two ends. This CDR3 region has 13 residues. The germline gives CDR1 SNHLY, CDR2 FYNNEI.

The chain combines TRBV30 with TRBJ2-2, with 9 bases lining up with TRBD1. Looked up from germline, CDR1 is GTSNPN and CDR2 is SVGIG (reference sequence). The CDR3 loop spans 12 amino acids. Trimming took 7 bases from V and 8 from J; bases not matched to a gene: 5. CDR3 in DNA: TGTGCCTTAACAGGGGGCATTGGGGAGCTGTTTTTT. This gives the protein CALTGGIGELFF.

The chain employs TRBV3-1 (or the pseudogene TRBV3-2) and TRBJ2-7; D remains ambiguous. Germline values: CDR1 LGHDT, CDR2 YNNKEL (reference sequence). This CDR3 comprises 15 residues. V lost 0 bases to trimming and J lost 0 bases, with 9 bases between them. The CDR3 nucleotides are TGTGCCAGCAGCCAAGATTCCAGAAGCTCCTACGAGCAGTACTTC. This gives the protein CASSQDSRSSYEQYF.

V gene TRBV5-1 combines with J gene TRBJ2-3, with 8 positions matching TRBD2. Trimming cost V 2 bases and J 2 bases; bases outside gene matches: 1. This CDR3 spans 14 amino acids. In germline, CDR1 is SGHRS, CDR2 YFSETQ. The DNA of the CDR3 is TGCGCCAGCAGCTTTAGCGGGGACACAGATACGCAGTATTTT. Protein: CASSFSGDTDTQYF.

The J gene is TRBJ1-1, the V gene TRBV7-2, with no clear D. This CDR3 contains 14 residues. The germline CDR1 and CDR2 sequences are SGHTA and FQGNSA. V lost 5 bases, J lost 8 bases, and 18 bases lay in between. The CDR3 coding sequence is TGTGCCAGCAGCACTAGTACCGGACTGGTAGAAGCTTTCTTT. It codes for CASSTSTGLVEAFF.

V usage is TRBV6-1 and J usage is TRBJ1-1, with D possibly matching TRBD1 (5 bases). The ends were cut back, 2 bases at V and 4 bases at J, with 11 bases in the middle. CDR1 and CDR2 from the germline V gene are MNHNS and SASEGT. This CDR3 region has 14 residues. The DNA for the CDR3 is TGTGCCAGCAGTGAAACGGGGGTTGGCACTGAAGCTTTCTTT. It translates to CASSETGVGTEAFF.

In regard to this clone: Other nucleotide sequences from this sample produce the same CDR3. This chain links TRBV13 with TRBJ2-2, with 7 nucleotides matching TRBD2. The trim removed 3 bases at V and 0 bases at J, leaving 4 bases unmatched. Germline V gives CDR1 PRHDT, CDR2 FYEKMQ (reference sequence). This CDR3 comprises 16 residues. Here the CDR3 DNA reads TGTGCCAGCAGCTTCGGTGGGAGGGCGAACACCGGGGAGCTGTTTTTT. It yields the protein CASSFGGRANTGELFF.

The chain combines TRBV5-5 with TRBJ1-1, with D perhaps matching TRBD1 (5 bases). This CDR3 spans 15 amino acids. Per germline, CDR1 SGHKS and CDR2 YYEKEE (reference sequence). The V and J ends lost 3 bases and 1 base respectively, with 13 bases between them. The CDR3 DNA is TGTGCCAGCAGCTCCTACCCTACAGGGAACACTGAAGCTTTCTTT. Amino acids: CASSSYPTGNTEAFF.

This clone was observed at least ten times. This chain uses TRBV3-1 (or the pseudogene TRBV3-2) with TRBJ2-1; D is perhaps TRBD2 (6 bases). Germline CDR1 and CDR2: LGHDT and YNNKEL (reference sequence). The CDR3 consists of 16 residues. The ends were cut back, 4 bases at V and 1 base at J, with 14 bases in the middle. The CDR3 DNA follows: TGTGCCAGCAGCCGCCGGGGGTCCAGGTCCTACAATGAGCAGTTCTTC. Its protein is CASSRRGSRSYNEQFF.

CDR3 bases: TGTGCCAGCAGTGAATCTTTGACAGGCAATCAGCCCCAGCATTTT. This translates into CASSESLTGNQPQHF. This chain joins TRBV6-1 and TRBJ1-5; a possible D gene is TRBD1 (5 bases). CDR1 and CDR2 (germline): MNHNS, SASEGT. Trimming removed 2 bases at V and 2 bases at J, with 10 bases between. This CDR3 comprises 15 residues.

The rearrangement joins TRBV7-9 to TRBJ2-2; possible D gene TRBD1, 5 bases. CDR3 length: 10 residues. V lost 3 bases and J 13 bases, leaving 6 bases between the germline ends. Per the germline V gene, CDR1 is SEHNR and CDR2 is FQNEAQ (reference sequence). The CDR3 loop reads CASSFRALFF. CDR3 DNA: TGTGCCAGCAGCTTCAGGGCGCTGTTTTTT.

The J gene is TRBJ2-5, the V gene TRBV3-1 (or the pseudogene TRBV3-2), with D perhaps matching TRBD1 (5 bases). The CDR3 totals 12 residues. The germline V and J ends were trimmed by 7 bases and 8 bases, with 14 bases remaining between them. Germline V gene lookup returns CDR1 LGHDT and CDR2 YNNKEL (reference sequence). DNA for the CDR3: TGTGCCAGCAACCTACTTCAGGGAACCCAGTACTTC. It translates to CASNLLQGTQYF.

The CDR3 bases are TGTGCCACGGGACAGGGGATCGGGGAGCTGTTTTTT. It yields the protein CATGQGIGELFF. The chain uses TRBV19 and TRBJ2-2, with 10 bases fitting TRBD1. Germline V gene sequence: CDR1 LNHDA, CDR2 SQIVND (reference sequence). The CDR3 totals 12 residues. J lost 7 bases, V lost 10 bases, and 3 bases had no gene match.

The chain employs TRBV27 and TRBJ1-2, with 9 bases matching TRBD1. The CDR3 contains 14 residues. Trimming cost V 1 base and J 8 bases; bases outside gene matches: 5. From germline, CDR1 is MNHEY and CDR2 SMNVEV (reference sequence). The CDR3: CASSLFGQGLGYTF. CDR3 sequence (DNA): TGTGCCAGCAGTTTATTCGGACAGGGGTTAGGCTACACCTTC.

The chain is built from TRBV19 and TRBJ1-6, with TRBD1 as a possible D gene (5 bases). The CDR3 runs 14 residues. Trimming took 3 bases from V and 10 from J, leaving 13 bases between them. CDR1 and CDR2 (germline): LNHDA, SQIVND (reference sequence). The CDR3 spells CASSILDTRSPLHF. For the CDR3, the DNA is TGTGCCAGTAGTATTTTGGACACCCGGTCACCCCTCCACTTT.